The next 7 T cell receptor beta chains were all read from a single sample in a study of blood T cell repertoires in COVID-19. TCRdb's table, derived via immunoSEQ multiplex PCR, lists solely in-frame clones and lacks some. The data show about 270,000 clones, with approximately 84% seen just once and around 7.8% held by the top ten. Sequenced sample: peripheral blood. Source of these receptors: a human donor in a cohort sampled during active COVID-19.

The chain recombines TRBV28 with TRBJ2-7; D may be TRBD2 (5 bases). CDR3 length equals 13 residues. Per the germline V gene, CDR1 is MDHEN and CDR2 is SYDVKM. V gave up 4 bases and J gave up 5 bases, with 12 bases separating them. Here the CDR3 DNA reads TGTGCCAGCAGTTCTAGCTTTCTCGACGAGCAGTACTTC. Protein: CASSSSFLDEQYF.

This chain joins TRBV18 and TRBJ2-7; D possibly corresponds to TRBD2 (6 bases). Trimming shortened V by 3 bases and J by 5 bases, and 17 bases separated the two germline ends. This CDR3 has 15 residues. Germline-derived CDR1 and CDR2 are KGHSH and LQKENI. CDR3 residues: CASSPTVPGGDEQYF. In nucleotides, the CDR3 is TGTGCCAGCTCACCGACCGTACCAGGCGGGGACGAGCAGTACTTC.

V is TRBV7-9 and J is TRBJ2-5, with unresolved D. V was clipped by 5 bases and J by 2 bases, with 3 bases between them. The CDR3 is 11 residues long. The V gene's germline CDR1 is SEHNR and CDR2 FQNEAQ (reference sequence). CDR3 bases: TGTGCCAGCAGCCTACAAGAGACCCAGTACTTC. Protein: CASSLQETQYF.

This clone was counted a single time. The CDR3 here is CASTFYNEQFF. The CDR3 bases are TGTGCCAGCACATTCTACAATGAGCAGTTCTTC. The rearrangement links TRBV6-5 to TRBJ2-1; the D is unclear. This CDR3 region has 11 residues. The germline V gene has CDR1 MNHEY and CDR2 SVGAGI. Trimming shortened V by 7 bases and J by 3 bases, and 4 bases separated the two germline ends.

The chain combines TRBV19 with TRBJ2-3; a weak D match, TRBD2 (7 bases). The germline gives CDR1 LNHDA, CDR2 SQIVND (reference sequence). CDR3 length: 16 residues. The V end lost 3 bases, the J end lost 0 bases, and 13 bases lay between the germline ends. The DNA of the CDR3 is TGTGCCAGTAGTATTGGGGGGGCCGCGAGCACAGATACGCAGTATTTT. The encoded protein is CASSIGGAASTDTQYF. The full variable domain, its missing parts supplied by reference TRBV19 and TRBJ2-3, is DGGITQSPKYLFRKEGQNVTLSCEQNLNHDAMYWYRQDPGQGLRLIYYSQIVNDFQKGDIAEGYSVSREKKESFPLTVTSAQKNPTAFYLCASSIGGAASTDTQYFGPGTRLTVL.

This clone was detected only once. The CDR3 is CASSPHPPGQGNYGYTF. CDR3 in DNA: TGTGCCAGCAGCCCCCATCCCCCGGGACAGGGTAACTATGGCTACACCTTC. V gene TRBV7-6 combines with J gene TRBJ1-2; 9 nucleotides agree with TRBD1. V trimming: 5 bases; J trimming: 1 base; junction bases outside the gene matches: 11. The germline gives CDR1 SGHVS, CDR2 FNYEAQ. There are 17 residues in the CDR3.

The chain combines TRBV27 with TRBJ2-5, with 9 bases that match TRBD2. V dropped 2 bases and J dropped 5; count of bases not matched to a gene: 6. The CDR3 length is 15 residues. Germline V gene data show CDR1 as MNHEY and CDR2 as SMNVEV (reference sequence). CDR3 in amino acids: CASSLGGTSRETQYF. In DNA form, the CDR3 reads TGTGCCAGCAGTTTAGGAGGGACTAGCCGGGAGACCCAGTACTTC.